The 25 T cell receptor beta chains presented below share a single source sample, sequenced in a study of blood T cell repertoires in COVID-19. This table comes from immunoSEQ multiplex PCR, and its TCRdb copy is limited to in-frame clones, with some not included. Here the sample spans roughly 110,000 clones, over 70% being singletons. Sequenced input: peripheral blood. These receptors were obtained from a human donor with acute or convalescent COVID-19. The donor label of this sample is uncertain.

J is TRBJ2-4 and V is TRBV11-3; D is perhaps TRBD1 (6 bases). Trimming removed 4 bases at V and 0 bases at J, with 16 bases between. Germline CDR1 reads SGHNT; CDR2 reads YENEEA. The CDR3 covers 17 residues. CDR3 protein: CASSSDDRPLAKNIQYF. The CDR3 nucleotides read TGTGCCAGCAGCTCCGATGACAGGCCTCTAGCCAAAAACATTCAGTACTTC.

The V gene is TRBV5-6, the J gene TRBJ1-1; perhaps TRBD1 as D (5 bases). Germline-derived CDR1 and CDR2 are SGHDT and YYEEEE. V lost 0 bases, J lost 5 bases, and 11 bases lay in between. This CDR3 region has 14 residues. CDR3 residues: CASSLAWTQTEAFF. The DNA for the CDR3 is TGTGCCAGCAGCTTGGCTTGGACACAAACTGAAGCTTTCTTT.

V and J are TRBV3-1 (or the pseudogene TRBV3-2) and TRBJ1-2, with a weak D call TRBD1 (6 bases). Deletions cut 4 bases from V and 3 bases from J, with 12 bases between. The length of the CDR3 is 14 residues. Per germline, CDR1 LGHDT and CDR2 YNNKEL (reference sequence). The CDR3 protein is CASSPAWTDYGYTF. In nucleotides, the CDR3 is TGTGCCAGCAGCCCGGCTTGGACAGACTATGGCTACACCTTC.

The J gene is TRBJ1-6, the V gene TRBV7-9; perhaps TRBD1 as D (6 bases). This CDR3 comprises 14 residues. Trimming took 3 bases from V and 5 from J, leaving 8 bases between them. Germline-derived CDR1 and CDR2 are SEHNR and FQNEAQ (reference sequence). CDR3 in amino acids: CASSFPGDNSPLHF. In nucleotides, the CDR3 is TGTGCCAGCAGCTTTCCAGGGGATAATTCACCCCTCCACTTT.

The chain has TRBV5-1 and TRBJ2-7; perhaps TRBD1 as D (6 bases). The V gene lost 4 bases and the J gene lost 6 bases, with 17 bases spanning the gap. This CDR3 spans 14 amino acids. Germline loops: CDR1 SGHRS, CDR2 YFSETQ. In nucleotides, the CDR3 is TGCGCCAGCAGCCCCCGGGACATATGGGGCGAGCAGTACTTC. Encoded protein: CASSPRDIWGEQYF.

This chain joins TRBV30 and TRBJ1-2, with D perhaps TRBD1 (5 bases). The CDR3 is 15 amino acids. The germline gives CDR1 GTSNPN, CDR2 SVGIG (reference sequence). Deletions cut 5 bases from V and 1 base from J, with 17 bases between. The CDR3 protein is CAWDRNLLHNYGYTF. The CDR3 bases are TGTGCCTGGGACAGAAACCTCTTACATAACTATGGCTACACCTTC.

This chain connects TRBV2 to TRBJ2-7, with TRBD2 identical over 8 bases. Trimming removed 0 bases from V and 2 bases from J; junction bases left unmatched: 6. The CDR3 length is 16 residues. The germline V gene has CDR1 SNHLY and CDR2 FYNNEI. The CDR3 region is CASSEAVGGGTYEQYF. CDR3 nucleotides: TGTGCCAGCAGTGAAGCGGTCGGGGGGGGAACCTACGAGCAGTACTTC.

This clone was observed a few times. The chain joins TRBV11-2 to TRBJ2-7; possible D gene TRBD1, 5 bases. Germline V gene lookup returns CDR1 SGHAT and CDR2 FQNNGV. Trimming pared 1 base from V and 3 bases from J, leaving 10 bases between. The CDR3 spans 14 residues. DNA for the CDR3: TGTGCCAGCAGCTTAGTCCCCACAGGCTACGAGCAGTACTTC. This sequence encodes CASSLVPTGYEQYF.

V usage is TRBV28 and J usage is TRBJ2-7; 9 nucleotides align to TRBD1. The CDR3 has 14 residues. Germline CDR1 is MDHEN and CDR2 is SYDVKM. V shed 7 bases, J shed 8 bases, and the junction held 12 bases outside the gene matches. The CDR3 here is CASITGTGQRKQYF. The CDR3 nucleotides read TGTGCCAGCATTACCGGGACAGGGCAAAGGAAGCAGTACTTC.

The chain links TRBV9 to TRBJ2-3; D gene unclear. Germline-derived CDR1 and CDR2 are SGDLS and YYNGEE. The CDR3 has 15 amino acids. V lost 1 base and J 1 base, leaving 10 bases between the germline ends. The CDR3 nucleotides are TGTGCCAGCAGCGTAACCCCGCAGGGCACAGATACGCAGTATTTT. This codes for CASSVTPQGTDTQYF.

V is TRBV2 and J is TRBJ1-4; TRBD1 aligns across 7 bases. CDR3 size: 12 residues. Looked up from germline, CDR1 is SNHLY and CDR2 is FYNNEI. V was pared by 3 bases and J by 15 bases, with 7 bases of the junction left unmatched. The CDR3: CASSELGQSMFF. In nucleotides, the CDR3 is TGTGCCAGCAGTGAGTTGGGACAGTCCATGTTTTTT.

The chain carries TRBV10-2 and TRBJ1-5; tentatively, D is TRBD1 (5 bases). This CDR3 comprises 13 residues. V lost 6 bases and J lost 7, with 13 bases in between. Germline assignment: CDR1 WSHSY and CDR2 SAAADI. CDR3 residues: CASSEDRNQPQHF. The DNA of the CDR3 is TGCGCCAGCAGCGAAGACAGAAACCAGCCCCAGCATTTT.

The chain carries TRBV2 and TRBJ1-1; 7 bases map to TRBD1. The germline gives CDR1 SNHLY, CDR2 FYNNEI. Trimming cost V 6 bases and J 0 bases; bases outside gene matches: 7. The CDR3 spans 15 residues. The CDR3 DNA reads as TGTGCCAGCAGGCGACAGGGACAGATGAACACTGAAGCTTTCTTT. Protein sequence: CASRRQGQMNTEAFF.

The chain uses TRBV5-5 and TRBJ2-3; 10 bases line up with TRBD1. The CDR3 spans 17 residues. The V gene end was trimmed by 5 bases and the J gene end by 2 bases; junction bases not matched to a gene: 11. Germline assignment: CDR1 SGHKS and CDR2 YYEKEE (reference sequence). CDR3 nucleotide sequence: TGTGCCAGCAGATTCAGGGGACAGGGGCCCTCCACAGATACGCAGTATTTT. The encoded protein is CASRFRGQGPSTDTQYF.

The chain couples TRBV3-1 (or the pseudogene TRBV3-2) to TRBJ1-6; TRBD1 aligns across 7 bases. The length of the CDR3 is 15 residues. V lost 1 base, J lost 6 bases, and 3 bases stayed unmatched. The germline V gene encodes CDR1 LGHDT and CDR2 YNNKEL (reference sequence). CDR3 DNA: TGTGCCAGCAGCCAAGGGGACAGAAGTAATTCACCCCTCCACTTT. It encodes CASSQGDRSNSPLHF.

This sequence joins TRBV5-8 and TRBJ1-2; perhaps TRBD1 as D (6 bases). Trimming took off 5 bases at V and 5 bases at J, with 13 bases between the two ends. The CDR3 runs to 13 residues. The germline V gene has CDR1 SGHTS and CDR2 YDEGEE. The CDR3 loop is CASRATGPYGYTF. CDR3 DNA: TGTGCCAGCAGGGCGACAGGACCGTATGGCTACACCTTC.

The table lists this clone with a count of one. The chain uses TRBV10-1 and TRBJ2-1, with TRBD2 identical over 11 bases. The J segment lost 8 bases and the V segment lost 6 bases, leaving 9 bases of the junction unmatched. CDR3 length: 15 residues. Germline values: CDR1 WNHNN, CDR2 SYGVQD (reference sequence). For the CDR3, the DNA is TGCGCCAGCAGCAGAACTAGCGGGGGTAGACATGAGCAGTTCTTC. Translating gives CASSRTSGGRHEQFF.

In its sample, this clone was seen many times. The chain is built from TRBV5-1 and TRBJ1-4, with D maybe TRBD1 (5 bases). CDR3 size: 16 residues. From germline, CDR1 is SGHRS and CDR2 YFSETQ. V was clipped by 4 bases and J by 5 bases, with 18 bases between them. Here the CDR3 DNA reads TGCGCCAGCAGCCAAGGACACCCTAACTTGAATGAAAAACTGTTTTTT. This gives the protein CASSQGHPNLNEKLFF.

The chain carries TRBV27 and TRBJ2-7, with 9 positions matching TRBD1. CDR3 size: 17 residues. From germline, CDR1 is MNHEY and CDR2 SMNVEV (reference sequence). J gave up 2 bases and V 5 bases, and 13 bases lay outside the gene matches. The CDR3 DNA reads TGTGCCAGCAGTCCGGGACAGGGAAAGTCGTTAGCCTACGAGCAGTACTTC. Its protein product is CASSPGQGKSLAYEQYF.

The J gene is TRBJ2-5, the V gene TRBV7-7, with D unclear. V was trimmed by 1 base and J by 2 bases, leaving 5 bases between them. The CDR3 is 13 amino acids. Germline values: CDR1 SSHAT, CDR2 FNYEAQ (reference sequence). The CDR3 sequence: CASSLDRQETQYF. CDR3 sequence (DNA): TGTGCCAGCAGCTTAGACAGACAAGAGACCCAGTACTTC.

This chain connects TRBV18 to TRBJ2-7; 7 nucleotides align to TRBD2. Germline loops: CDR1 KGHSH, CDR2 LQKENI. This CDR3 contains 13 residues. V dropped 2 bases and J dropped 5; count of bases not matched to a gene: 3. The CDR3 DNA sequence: TGTGCCAGCTCACCATTGAGCGGGAACGAGCAGTACTTC. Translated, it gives CASSPLSGNEQYF.

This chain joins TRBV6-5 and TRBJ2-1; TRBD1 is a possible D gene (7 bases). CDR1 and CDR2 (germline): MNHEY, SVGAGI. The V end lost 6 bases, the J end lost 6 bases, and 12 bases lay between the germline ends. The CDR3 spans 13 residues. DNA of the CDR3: TGTGCCAGCAGACGACAGGGAGGCAATGAGCAGTTCTTC. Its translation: CASRRQGGNEQFF.

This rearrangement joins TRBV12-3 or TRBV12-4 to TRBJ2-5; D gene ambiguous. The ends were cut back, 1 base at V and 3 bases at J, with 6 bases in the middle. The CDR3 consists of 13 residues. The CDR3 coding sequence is TGTGCCAGCAGTTTAGGAGAGAAAGAGACCCAGTACTTC. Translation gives CASSLGEKETQYF.

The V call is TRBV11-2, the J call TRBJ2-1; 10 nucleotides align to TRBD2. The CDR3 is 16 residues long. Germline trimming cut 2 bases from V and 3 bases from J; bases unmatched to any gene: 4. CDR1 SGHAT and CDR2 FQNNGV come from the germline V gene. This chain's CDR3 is CASSLWSGGDYNEQFF. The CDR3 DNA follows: TGTGCCAGCAGCTTATGGAGCGGGGGGGACTACAATGAGCAGTTCTTC.

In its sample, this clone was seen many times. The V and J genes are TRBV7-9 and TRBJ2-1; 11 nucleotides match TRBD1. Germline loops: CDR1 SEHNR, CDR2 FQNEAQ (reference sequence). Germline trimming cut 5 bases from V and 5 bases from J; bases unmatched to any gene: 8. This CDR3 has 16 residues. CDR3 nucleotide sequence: TGTGCCAGCAGCCCCCCCCTGGGACAGGGGGACAATGAGCAGTTCTTC. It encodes CASSPPLGQGDNEQFF.